One and the same sample provided the 2 T cell receptor beta chains below, sequenced in a study of T-cell memory formation after mild COVID-19. TCRdb fed the 5' RACE reads into MiXCR, producing one record per CDR3 protein. Seen here are under 300,000 distinct CDR3 sequences, roughly 16% observed once, and the top ten hold roughly 20%. Sample: PBMCs or a T cell subset sorted from them (not recorded which). These receptors were taken from a man aged 18 to 30 who had mild COVID-19 (a few samples of this study predate the infection). Cell type and time point are not known.

A few counts support this clonotype. The CDR3 is CASPRRGKGYEQYF. The CDR3 DNA is TGCGCCAGCCCGAGGAGAGGGAAGGGCTACGAGCAGTACTTC. The chain couples TRBV5-1 to TRBJ2-7; weak D call: TRBD2 (5 bases). CDR1 is SGHRS, CDR2 YFSETQ, per germline. This CDR3 is 14 amino acids long. V was clipped by 7 bases and J by 3 bases, with 17 bases between them.

This clonotype was detected a few times. This chain connects TRBV12-3 or TRBV12-4 to TRBJ2-7; TRBD1 matches at 10 bases. The CDR3 sequence is 14 residues long. V shed 5 bases, J shed 5 bases, and the junction held 6 bases outside the gene matches. The chain's CDR3 is CASSPRDRGHEQYF. CDR3 nucleotides: TGTGCCAGCAGTCCCCGGGACAGGGGACACGAGCAGTACTTC.